This TCR beta chain derives from a study of blood T cell repertoires in COVID-19 (TCRdb year 2020). Regarding the research as a whole: The collaborator samples originated in the United States, Italy and Spain and spanned the acute and convalescent phases of COVID-19. The material from the prospective study consisted of cDNA or gDNA derived from T cells, B-cell-depleted T cells, or PBMCs. Subjects who had been exposed to COVID-19, were actively infected with it, or had recovered from it provided the deeply sampled blood TCRbeta repertoires that made up the dataset. A freely available public database, intended as a resource for researchers studying the immune response to SARS-CoV-2, is where the repertoires were released. The samples were drawn from two sources: the first 160 participants of the ongoing ImmuneRACE study, and some 1,300 subjects contributed by 6 global collaborators. A de-identified subject ID, COVID-19 status, age in years and sex were almost always included in the sample metadata. HLA class I and class II types, where available, came from metadata supplied by the sample provider rather than from assay-based typing. Summary of the overall study and its limitations: Clinical and demographic metadata were provided uncurated, with the amount varying by source and participant.

On this clone itself: Its binding antigen is unknown. One base away there is no much larger clone; base qualities are not given.

TCRbeta CDR3 regions were amplified from genomic DNA using the immunoSEQ Assay, a bias-controlled multiplex PCR. Per the source publication's procedure: The number of nucleated cells in each sample was estimated by amplification of reference gene primers within the assay. To quantify the absolute abundance of each unique TCRbeta CDR3 rearrangement, sequence reads were collapsed and filtered. For each sample, productive Simpson clonality was calculated by taking the square root of Simpson's diversity index across productive rearrangements. TCRdb provides this immuneACCESS table in a form limited to in-frame rearrangements. Some clones are lacking; in checked studies, under half of them reflect an unresolved V gene, and why the rest are absent is not known. Clone size and V and J calls were adopted from that table, with D and trimming inferred from the DNA. The sample has tens of thousands of clones on record, roughly four fifths of them singletons. The top ten clonotypes cover less than 9% of the sample.

For CDR1 and CDR2, the germline V gene (reference sequence) lists SGHNT and YYREEE. After removal of 4 bases from V and 8 bases from J, the junction retains 16 bases not matched to a gene. The CDR3 holds 17 amino acids from the cysteine to the phenylalanine. Of the read, only the CDR3 DNA is kept; its 51 bases are in frame from base 1. Each collaborating institution followed its own protocols to collect whole blood in K2EDTA tubes. Collaborator samples were shipped for TCRbeta analysis as frozen whole blood, isolated PBMCs, or DNA extracted from either sample type. Here the chain combines TRBV5-4 and TRBJ1-4; 8 bases in the junction line up with TRBD1. Sequencing was performed on peripheral blood. The clonotype comes from a man aged 45 to 65 with active or convalescent COVID-19. The nucleotide sequence is TGTGCCAGCAGCACCGGACAGGGCGTCCTTGGGAGCGAAAAACTGTTTTTT. Its coded protein is CASSTGQGVLGSEKLFF.